The source of this TCR beta chain is a study of CD4+ T cells in melanoma. Study conclusions and caveats: Neoantigen-specific CD4+ T cells in melanoma reportedly had diverse differentiation states. A reported correlation linked neoantigen-specific CD4+ T cells to CD8+, macrophage and B cell function.

Assay: immunoSEQ multiplex PCR; the TCRdb copy retains only in-frame clones and omits some. The table records around 100,000 clones, approximately 92% of them present only once. Details on this clone: Its antigen is still unknown.

This CDR3 region has 13 residues. Deletions cut 3 bases from V and 3 bases from J, with 8 bases between. Germline V gene data show CDR1 as SNHLY and CDR2 as FYNNEI. The chain has TRBV2 and TRBJ2-5; D unclear. This TCR was sampled from a human donor with melanoma. Input material: peripheral blood. The DNA of the CDR3 is TGTGCCAGCAGTGACCAGGCTAAAGAGACCCAGTACTTC. Amino acids: CASSDQAKETQYF.